This T cell receptor beta chain emerged from a study of Tregs in tolerant kidney transplant recipients. Study findings and constraints: Activated donor B cell expansion appeared to reveal the most relevant donor-specific TCRbeta repertoire. Biological reproducibility was not directly addressed, but technical replication error appeared minimal.

J lost 0 bases, V lost 2 bases, and 8 bases had no gene match. From germline, CDR1 is MNHEY and CDR2 SMNVEV (reference sequence). The CDR3 is 18 amino acids. Unstimulated regulatory T cells (CD4+CD25+CD127-), CD4+CD25- non-regulatory cells, CD4 and CD8 cells were FACS-sorted from thawed PBMCs. Comments on this clone: Its specificity is unknown.

Here immunoSEQ multiplex PCR was the method, and the copy in TCRdb shows in-frame clones only, minus some. Of 120,000 or so clones listed, approximately 90% are singletons. Sequenced sample: CD4+ T cells from blood. This receptor was identified in a human donor in good health. The chain recombines TRBV27 with TRBJ2-7, with 12 bases lining up with TRBD2. The CDR3 loop reads CASSLVSSGRGSSYEQYF. The CDR3 DNA sequence: TGTGCCAGCAGTTTAGTTTCTAGCGGGAGGGGAAGCTCCTACGAGCAGTACTTC.